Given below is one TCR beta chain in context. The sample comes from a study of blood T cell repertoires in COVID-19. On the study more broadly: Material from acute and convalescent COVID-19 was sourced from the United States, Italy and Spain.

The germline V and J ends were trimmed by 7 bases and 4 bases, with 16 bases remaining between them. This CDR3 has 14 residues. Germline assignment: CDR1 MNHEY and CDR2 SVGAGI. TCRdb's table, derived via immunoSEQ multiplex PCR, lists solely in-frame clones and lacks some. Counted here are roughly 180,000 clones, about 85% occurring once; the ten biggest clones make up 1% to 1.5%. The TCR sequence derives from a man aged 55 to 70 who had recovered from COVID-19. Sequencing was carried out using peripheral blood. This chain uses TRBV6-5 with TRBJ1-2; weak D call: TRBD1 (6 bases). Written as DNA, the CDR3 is TGTGCCAGCACCGTGGACAGCGTCGGCTATGGCTACACCTTC. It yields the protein CASTVDSVGYGYTF.